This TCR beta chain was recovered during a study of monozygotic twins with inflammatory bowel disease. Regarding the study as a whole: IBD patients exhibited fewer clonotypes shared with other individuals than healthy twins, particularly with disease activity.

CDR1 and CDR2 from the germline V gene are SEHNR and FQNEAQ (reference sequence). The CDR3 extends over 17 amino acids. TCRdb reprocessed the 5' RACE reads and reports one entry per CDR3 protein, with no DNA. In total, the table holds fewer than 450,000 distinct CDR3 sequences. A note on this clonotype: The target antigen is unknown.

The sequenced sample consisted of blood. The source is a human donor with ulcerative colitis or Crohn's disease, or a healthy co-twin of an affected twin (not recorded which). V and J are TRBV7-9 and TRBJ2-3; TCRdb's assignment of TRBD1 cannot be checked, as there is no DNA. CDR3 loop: CASSLPRSTGTTDTQYF.